The present entry profiles one T cell receptor (beta chain) with its context. Its antigen is not known. This specimen comes from a study of cytomegalovirus exposure and HLA in healthy donors. Findings of the study overall: In terms of immune exposure information, only CMV serostatus was available. Indistinguishable V segments such as TRBV6-2 and TRBV6-3 were excluded. For TCR beta chains, V- and J-gene trimming was later linked to a missense DCLRE1C variant.

In germline, CDR1 is SEHNR, CDR2 FQNEAQ (reference sequence). The CDR3 has 13 amino acids. Trimming took 4 bases from V and 4 from J, leaving 8 bases between them. Healthy bone marrow donors supplied every sample. The PCR had 60 Vbeta and 13 Jbeta primers. Sequencing was performed with immunoSEQ multiplex PCR; in TCRdb, only in-frame clones are kept and a portion is missing. The data hold about 220,000 clones, with over 65% observed a single time. The receptor comes from a young man in good health and CMV-seronegative. Sequenced: PBMCs. V usage is TRBV7-9 and J usage is TRBJ2-1; no clear D. In nucleotides, the CDR3 is TGTGCCAGCAGCTCGACTGGATACAATGAGCAGTTCTTC. Protein product: CASSSTGYNEQFF. The full variable domain, in which reference TRBV7-9 and TRBJ2-1 provide the parts outside the CDR3, is DTGVSQNPRHKITKRGQNVTFRCDPISEHNRLYWYRQTLGQGPEFLTYFQNEAQLEKSRLLSDRFSAERPKGSFSTLEIQRTEQGDSAMYLCASSSTGYNEQFFGPGTRLTVL.